A selection of T cell receptor beta chains follows, all from one sample in a study of blood T cell repertoires in COVID-19. Using immunoSEQ multiplex PCR, the repertoire was profiled, and TCRdb retains in-frame clones only, with some absent. The data contain about 320,000 clones, around 90% of them singletons. Specimen: PBMCs or T cells enriched from blood (not recorded which). Receptor source: a man in his sixties who had recovered from COVID-19. Each CDR3 is given with its conserved first and last residue. The D gene is left open where the match is weak. Size values are once, few and many counts, or a class for expanded clones, and some rows have none.

15,TRBD1,NA,TRBV4-3,TRBJ2-2,TGCGCCAGCAGCCATTACGGCAGGGGGACCGGGGAGCTGTTTTTT,CASSHYGRGTGELFF
16,TRBD2,NA,TRBV19,TRBJ2-3,TGTGCCAGTAGTAGGGGGAGCGGGAGGCCCACAGATACGCAGTATTTT,CASSRGSGRPTDTQYF
14,NA,NA,TRBV7-9,TRBJ2-1,TGTGCCAGCAGCTTAGCTATACTAGTTCATGAGCAGTTCTTC,CASSLAILVHEQFF
17,TRBD2,NA,TRBV24-1,TRBJ2-1,TGTGCCACCAGTCCCCCCTCCGGGACTAGCTCCTACAATGAGCAGTTCTTC,CATSPPSGTSSYNEQFF
13,NA,NA,TRBV6-5,TRBJ2-7,TGTGCCAGCAGTTACACCCGCGGGACCGAGCAGTACTTC,CASSYTRGTEQYF
15,TRBD1,NA,TRBV6-5,TRBJ2-7,TGTGCCAGCAGTTACTCGAACAGGGGTTCGTACGAGCAGTACTTC,CASSYSNRGSYEQYF
16,TRBD2,NA,TRBV7-8,TRBJ2-1,TGTGCCAGCAGCTTAGTTTTTAGCGGGAGTTACAATGAGCAGTTCTTC,CASSLVFSGSYNEQFF
14,NA,NA,TRBV2,TRBJ2-2,TGTGCCAGCACCCGAGAGATGGTCACCGGGGAGCTGTTTTTT,CASTREMVTGELFF
15,TRBD2,NA,TRBV7-3,TRBJ2-1,TGTGCCAGCAGCTTTCGACTAGCGGGAAACAATGAGCAGTTCTTC,CASSFRLAGNNEQFF
12,NA,NA,TRBV28,TRBJ1-4,TGTGCCAGCGGGGGGATCAATGAAAAACTGTTTTTT,CASGGINEKLFF
14,TRBD1,NA,TRBV7-9,TRBJ1-1,TGTGCCAGCAGCTCACGACAGGGGGCACCTGAAGCTTTCTTT,CASSSRQGAPEAFF
18,TRBD2,NA,TRBV3-1/TRBV3-2,TRBJ2-7,TGTGCCAGCAGCCAAGATTTAAAGTACGGGAGGATCCTCTACGAGCAGTACTTC,CASSQDLKYGRILYEQYF
14,NA,once,TRBV6-5,TRBJ1-1,TGTGCCAGCAGTTACTCAGGCGGGGGCACTGAAGCTTTCTTT,CASSYSGGGTEAFF
13,TRBD1,few,TRBV29-1,TRBJ1-4,TGCAGCGTTTCCCAGGGGGTTACTGAAAAACTGTTTTTT,CSVSQGVTEKLFF
16,TRBD1,NA,TRBV5-1,TRBJ2-1,TGCGCCAGCAGCCCCTTATACAGGGGGCCCTACAATGAGCAGTTCTTC,CASSPLYRGPYNEQFF
13,NA,NA,TRBV6-5,TRBJ1-6,TGTGCCAGCAGTTATGCAGGGGATTCACCCCTCCACTTT,CASSYAGDSPLHF
14,NA,NA,TRBV19,TRBJ2-7,TGTGCCAGTAGTATAGGACGGGATACCTACGAGCAGTACTTC,CASSIGRDTYEQYF
16,NA,NA,TRBV11-3,TRBJ2-2,TGTGCCAGCAGCTTAGATCCCCCAGGGAACACCGGGGAGCTGTTTTTT,CASSLDPPGNTGELFF
15,TRBD1,NA,TRBV7-6,TRBJ1-3,TGTGCCAGCAGCTTTATACAGGGGGGTGGAAACACCATATATTTT,CASSFIQGGGNTIYF
13,NA,few,TRBV28,TRBJ1-4,TGTGCCAGCAATCGGGTTGGGAGTGAAAAACTGTTTTTT,CASNRVGSEKLFF
12,NA,once,TRBV3-1/TRBV3-2,TRBJ2-5,TGTGCCAGCAGCCAATCATCAGAGACCCAGTACTTC,CASSQSSETQYF
16,NA,NA,TRBV4-1,TRBJ1-3,TGCGCCAGCAGCCAAGACAAACAGGGCGGTGGAAACACCATATATTTT,CASSQDKQGGGNTIYF
16,NA,NA,TRBV28,TRBJ2-3,TGTGCCAGCAGTTTTGGGGCTAGCGTTGTGGCAGATACGCAGTATTTT,CASSFGASVVADTQYF
15,TRBD1,NA,TRBV5-1,TRBJ2-7,TGCGCCAGCAGCTTTCCCGGGACAGGGGACTACGAGCAGTACTTC,CASSFPGTGDYEQYF
15,TRBD1,NA,TRBV19,TRBJ2-7,TGTGCCAGTAGTACTCCCGGGACAGGGGGTAACGAGCAGTACTTC,CASSTPGTGGNEQYF
15,NA,NA,TRBV6-4,TRBJ2-3,TGTGCCAGCAGTGAGTATGCGGGAACCACAGATACGCAGTATTTT,CASSEYAGTTDTQYF
14,NA,NA,TRBV30,TRBJ1-5,TGTGCCTGGAGTAAGGCAGGGATTAATCAGCCCCAGCATTTT,CAWSKAGINQPQHF
14,NA,NA,TRBV2,TRBJ1-1,TGTGCCAGCAACAAACAGGGTCTTAGCACTGAAGCTTTCTTT,CASNKQGLSTEAFF
15,TRBD2,NA,TRBV7-2,TRBJ2-3,TGTGCCAGCAGCCTACTGAACCCCGGACTAGATATTTGGTATTTT,CASSLLNPGLDIWYF
15,NA,NA,TRBV10-3,TRBJ2-2,TGTGCCATCAGGAGACCCCCCGGGGGAACCGGGGAGCTGTTTTTT,CAIRRPPGGTGELFF
14,NA,NA,TRBV6-5,TRBJ1-4,TGTGCCAGCAGCCCCCGACCGAGGGAGGAAAAACTGTTTTTT,CASSPRPREEKLFF
15,NA,NA,TRBV6-5,TRBJ2-7,TGTGCCAGCAGAATGGACAGACAACATTCCTACGAGCAGTACTTC,CASRMDRQHSYEQYF
15,TRBD1,NA,TRBV5-4,TRBJ2-2,TGTGCCAGCACCCCTCCGACAGGGTTAACCGGGGAGCTGTTTTTT,CASTPPTGLTGELFF